The rows below give T cell receptor beta chains drawn from one sample of a study of shared clonotypes between healthy human individuals. Only in-frame clones appear in the TCRdb table, and some are missing; sequencing was by immunoSEQ multiplex PCR. Counted here are 2 million to 2.5 million clones, roughly 93% occurring once; the ten biggest clones make up about 0.39%. Sequenced input: naive CD4+ T cells from PBMCs. These receptors were obtained from a man between 18 and 29 years old in good health. Some clones in this sample may be carry-over from other donors' samples. The CDR3 runs from the conserved cysteine through the conserved F or W. D genes are given only for firm matches. Rows give clone size only sometimes, using once, few, many, or a class for an expanded clone.

>.|TRBD1|TRBV9|TRBJ2-7
TGTGCCAGCAGCGTAACCACAGGGGCGACCTACGAGCAGTACTTC
CASSVTTGATYEQYF
>few|TRBD2|TRBV7-3|TRBJ2-1
TGTGCCAGCAGCTTTGGGACTAGCGGTAATGAGCAGTTCTTC
CASSFGTSGNEQFF
>.|.|TRBV4-1|TRBJ2-5
TGCGCCAGCAGCCAAGAAGGGGTCTACCAAGAGACCCAGTACTTC
CASSQEGVYQETQYF
>few|.|TRBV14|TRBJ2-1
TGTGCCAGCAGCCAAAGGAGGGGAGGCCACAATGAGCAGTTCTTC
CASSQRRGGHNEQFF
>.|.|TRBV5-1|TRBJ1-2
TGCGCCAGCAGCCAAAGGACACCCGCCAAGTATGGCTACACCTTC
CASSQRTPAKYGYTF
>.|TRBD1|TRBV28|TRBJ1-5
TGTGCCAGCGGACAGGGGTGGCAGCCCCAGCATTTT
CASGQGWQPQHF
>once|.|TRBV7-2|TRBJ1-3
TGTGCCAGCAGCTTATTGTTCCCGGCAGTCCCTGGAAACACCATATATTTT
CASSLLFPAVPGNTIYF
>.|TRBD1|TRBV2|TRBJ1-2
TGTGCCAGCAGGACAGGGGGCCCCCGGGCTGGCTACACCTTC
CASRTGGPRAGYTF
>.|TRBD2|TRBV9|TRBJ2-1
TGTGCCAGCAGCAGCGGGACTAGCTTTCACCATGAGCAGTTCTTC
CASSSGTSFHHEQFF
>.|.|TRBV30|TRBJ1-1
TGTGCCTGGAGTGTAGCCTGGCTTAAGAGGGGTAAAGGCACTGAAGCTTTCTTT
CAWSVAWLKRGKGTEAFF
>.|.|TRBV29-1|TRBJ2-7
TGCAGCGTTGAAGACAGGCTCGAGCAGTACTTC
CSVEDRLEQYF
>.|.|TRBV7-9|TRBJ2-7
TGTGCCAGCAGCACAGAACAATCGGACGGATACTACGAGCAGTACTTC
CASSTEQSDGYYEQYF
>once|.|TRBV7-2|TRBJ1-3
TGTGCCAGCAGCTTAAGCAGGGATGGAAACACCATATATTTT
CASSLSRDGNTIYF
>.|.|TRBV28|TRBJ2-1
TGTGCCAGCAGTTTAGTCTTTACGGGAAATGAGCAGTTCTTC
CASSLVFTGNEQFF
>.|.|TRBV7-9|TRBJ2-7
TGTGCCAGCAGGTCCGCCCACGAGCAGTACTTC
CASRSAHEQYF
>.|.|TRBV5-1|TRBJ1-1
TGCGCCAGCAGCTTGATCGCGGTTGGCGCGAACACTGAAGCTTTCTTT
CASSLIAVGANTEAFF
>.|.|TRBV28|TRBJ2-5
TGTGCCACCCGGACGGATCTGTACCAAGAGACCCAGTACTTC
CATRTDLYQETQYF
>.|.|TRBV6-5|TRBJ2-2
TGTGCCAGCGGGAACACCGGGGAGCTGTTTTTT
CASGNTGELFF
>.|TRBD1|TRBV25-1|TRBJ1-4
TGTGCCAGCAGTGAAACGAGACAGGGGGCGGGTAATGAAAAACTGTTTTTT
CASSETRQGAGNEKLFF
>.|.|TRBV5-6|TRBJ2-5
TGTGCCAGCAGCCACGGACACGTACAAGAGACCCAGTACTTC
CASSHGHVQETQYF
>few|.|TRBV28|TRBJ1-1
TGTGCCAGCAGGCAGGGGCGTTACACTGAAGCTTTCTTT
CASRQGRYTEAFF
>.|.|TRBV30|TRBJ2-7
TGTGCCTGGAGAATCGTCACAGCACCCCGATCCTACGAGCAGTACTTC
CAWRIVTAPRSYEQYF
>.|.|TRBV28|TRBJ2-5
TGTGCCAGCAGAGGGGGAGGGGGCCTCGGAGAGACCCAGTACTTC
CASRGGGGLGETQYF
>.|.|TRBV5-1|TRBJ1-1
TGCGCCAGCAGCTTTTATACCTCCGGGACAAGGGGTGAAGCTTTCTTT
CASSFYTSGTRGEAFF
>.|.|TRBV5-1|TRBJ2-1
TGCGCCAGCAGCTTGTTACCGCTGAATGAGCAGTTCTTC
CASSLLPLNEQFF
>.|TRBD2|TRBV4-3|TRBJ2-2
TGCGCCAGCAGCCCGAGGACTAGCGGGACCTGGGAGCTGTTTTTT
CASSPRTSGTWELFF
>.|.|TRBV7-2|TRBJ2-2
TGTGCCAGCAGGGGGGACATGTACACCGGGGAGCTGTTTTTT
CASRGDMYTGELFF
>.|.|TRBV28|TRBJ2-7
TGTGCCAGCAGTTTATCAGTTGGGGAGCAGTACTTC
CASSLSVGEQYF
>.|.|TRBV28|TRBJ1-5
TGTGCCAGCAGCTCGGGAAGCAATCAGCCCCAGCATTTT
CASSSGSNQPQHF
>.|.|TRBV27|TRBJ2-5
TGTGCCAGCAGTTTATCGTGGACTCTTCGAGAGACCCAGTACTTC
CASSLSWTLRETQYF
>.|.|TRBV23-1|TRBJ1-5
TGCGCCAGCAGTCAACGACCCACTCCTAGGGTGGGGAAGCCGGGACAGCCCCAGCATTTT
CASSQRPTPRVGKPGQPQHF